This record looks at one T cell receptor (beta chain) sequence and its context. The sample belongs to a study of blood T cell repertoires in COVID-19. Study summary: Acute-phase and convalescent COVID-19 samples originated in the United States, Italy and Spain. Sources were T cells, B-cell-depleted T cells, or PBMCs; the material itself was cDNA or gDNA.

Original processing methods: Amplification of reference gene primers was used by the study to estimate nucleated cell counts. The protocol was immunoSEQ multiplex PCR, while the TCRdb copy is restricted to in-frame clones and leaves out a portion. Clone size and V and J calls were adopted from that table, with D and trimming inferred from the DNA. Found here are some 250,000 clones, 84% of them singletons; the top ten hold around 4%. The trim removed 4 bases at V and 7 bases at J, leaving 12 bases unmatched. The CDR3 sequence is 16 residues long. Germline values: CDR1 SGHNT, CDR2 YYREEE (reference sequence).

This sequence joins TRBV5-4 and TRBJ2-2; 8 bases line up with TRBD2. The specimen sequenced was peripheral blood. This clonotype was obtained from a man in his 60s with acute or convalescent COVID-19. The CDR3 coding sequence is TGTGCCAGCAGCGGGACTAGTTCGCTGCAGTTCGGGGAGCTGTTTTTT. This sequence encodes CASSGTSSLQFGELFF.